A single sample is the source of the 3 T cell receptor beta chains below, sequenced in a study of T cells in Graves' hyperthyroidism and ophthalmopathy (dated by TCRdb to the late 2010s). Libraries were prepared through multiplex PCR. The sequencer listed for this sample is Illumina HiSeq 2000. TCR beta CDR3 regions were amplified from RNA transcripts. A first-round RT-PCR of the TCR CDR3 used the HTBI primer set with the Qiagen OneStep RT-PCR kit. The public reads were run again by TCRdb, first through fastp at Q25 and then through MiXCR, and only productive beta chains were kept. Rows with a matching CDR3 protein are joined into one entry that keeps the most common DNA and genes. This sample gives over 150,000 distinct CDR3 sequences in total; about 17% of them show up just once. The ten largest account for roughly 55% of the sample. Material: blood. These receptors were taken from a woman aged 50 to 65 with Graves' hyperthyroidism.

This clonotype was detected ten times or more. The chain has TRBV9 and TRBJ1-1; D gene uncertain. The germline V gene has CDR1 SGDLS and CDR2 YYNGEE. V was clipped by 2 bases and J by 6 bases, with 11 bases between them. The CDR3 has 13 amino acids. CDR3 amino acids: CASSVYPGAEAFF. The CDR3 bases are TGTGCCAGCAGCGTCTATCCCGGCGCTGAAGCTTTCTTT.

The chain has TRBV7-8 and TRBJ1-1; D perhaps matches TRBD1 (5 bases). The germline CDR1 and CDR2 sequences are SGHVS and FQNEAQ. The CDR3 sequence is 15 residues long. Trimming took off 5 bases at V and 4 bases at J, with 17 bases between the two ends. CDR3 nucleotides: TGTGCCAGCAGCGGCCCGCGGGACTTTGGCACTGAAGCTTTCTTT. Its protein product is CASSGPRDFGTEAFF.

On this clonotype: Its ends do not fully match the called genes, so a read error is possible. This CDR3 reads CANSTAALPFNEKLFF. The CDR3 DNA reads as TGTGCCAACAGCACTGCGGCTCTTCCCTTTAATGAAAAACTGTTTTTT. This chain links TRBV9 with TRBJ1-4; D ambiguous. Germline V gene lookup returns CDR1 SGDLS and CDR2 YYNGEE. The CDR3 covers 16 residues.